Following are 25 T cell receptor beta chains from one sample sequenced in a study of cytomegalovirus exposure and HLA in healthy donors (TCRdb year 2017). The library came from the immunoSEQ multiplex PCR assay. For the multiplex PCR, a mixture combining 60 forward primers for TCR Vbeta segments and 13 reverse primers for TCR Jbeta segments was used. The table was pulled from immuneACCESS by TCRdb, which kept in-frame rearrangements only. Such tables lose some clones; where checked, under half of the loss comes from unresolved V genes, and the rest has no known cause. Recorded for this sample are around 170,000 clones; about 81% of them occurred a single time. Less than 2% of the sample lies in the top ten. Source material: PBMCs. Source of these receptors: a man in his forties in good health and CMV-seronegative.

J is TRBJ2-2 and V is TRBV2; 10 nucleotides line up with TRBD2. CDR1 and CDR2 from the germline V gene are SNHLY and FYNNEI. J gave up 4 bases and V 8 bases, and 13 bases lay outside the gene matches. The CDR3 runs to 17 residues. This chain's CDR3 is CASRVQRGGGSTGELFF. CDR3 in DNA: TGTGCCAGCCGCGTCCAGCGGGGGGGTGGGAGCACCGGGGAGCTGTTTTTT. Combining the CDR3 with reference TRBV2 and TRBJ2-2 gives the whole variable domain EPEVTQTPSHQVTQMGQEVILRCVPISNHLYFYWYRQILGQKVEFLVSFYNNEISEKSEIFDDQFSVERPDGSNFTLKIRSTKLEDSAMYFCASRVQRGGGSTGELFFGEGSRLTVL.

This clone was found a few times. The V gene is TRBV30, the J gene TRBJ2-5; TRBD2 is a possible D gene (5 bases). This CDR3 comprises 13 residues. Trimming took 0 bases from V and 7 from J, leaving 12 bases between them. CDR1 is GTSNPN, CDR2 SVGIG, per germline (reference sequence). CDR3 bases: TGTGCCTGGAGTGTACAAGCGGTCGGGACCCAGTACTTC. Translating gives CAWSVQAVGTQYF.

The chain uses TRBV30 and TRBJ1-2; D is perhaps TRBD1 (6 bases). Deletions cut 4 bases from V and 8 bases from J, with 11 bases between. In germline, CDR1 is GTSNPN, CDR2 SVGIG (reference sequence). This CDR3 is 11 amino acids long. The CDR3 loop reads CAWTRGAGYTF. The CDR3 nucleotides are TGTGCCTGGACCCGGGGGGCAGGCTACACCTTC.

V is TRBV29-1 and J is TRBJ2-5; TRBD2 is a possible D gene (6 bases). V gave up 4 bases and J gave up 5 bases, with 14 bases separating them. CDR1 and CDR2 (germline): SQVTM, ANQGSEA. The CDR3 is 13 residues long. The CDR3 is CSVGKGLTETQYF. As DNA, the CDR3 is TGCAGCGTTGGGAAGGGACTGACGGAGACCCAGTACTTC.

J is TRBJ1-2 and V is TRBV28, with TRBD1 identical over 8 bases. CDR3 length: 13 residues. Germline loops: CDR1 MDHEN, CDR2 SYDVKM. The J segment lost 5 bases and the V segment lost 6 bases, leaving 5 bases of the junction unmatched. CDR3 nucleotide sequence: TGTGCCAGCAGGAGGACAGGGTATTATGGCTACACCTTC. Its translation is CASRRTGYYGYTF.

This rearrangement joins TRBV7-8 to TRBJ2-1; D gene unclear. CDR1 and CDR2 (germline): SGHVS, FQNEAQ. Trimming stripped 4 bases from V and 3 bases from J, with 10 bases between. This CDR3 comprises 14 residues. The CDR3 nucleotides read TGTGCCAGCAGCTCTGGTACAATCTACAATGAGCAGTTCTTC. It codes for CASSSGTIYNEQFF. The full variable domain, in which reference TRBV7-8 and TRBJ2-1 provide the parts outside the CDR3, is GAGVSQSPRYKVAKRGQDVALRCDPISGHVSLFWYQQALGQGPEFLTYFQNEAQLDKSGLPSDRFFAERPEGSVSTLKIQRTQQEDSAVYLCASSSGTIYNEQFFGPGTRLTVL.

This chain connects TRBV30 to TRBJ1-5, with 7 bases identical to TRBD1. CDR3 length: 14 amino acids. Germline loops: CDR1 GTSNPN, CDR2 SVGIG (reference sequence). Losses at the gene ends were 6 bases for V and 3 bases for J; bases not matched to a gene: 8. The CDR3 is CACGAGGYNQPQHF. CDR3 sequence (DNA): TGTGCCTGTGGGGCAGGGGGGTACAATCAGCCCCAGCATTTT.

This clone was seen only once. V usage is TRBV7-6 and J usage is TRBJ2-5; TRBD2 agrees at 13 bases. The DNA matches TRBJ2-7 better at its end, which makes the J call doubtful. Germline V gene lookup returns CDR1 SGHVS and CDR2 FNYEAQ. This CDR3 contains 15 residues. In nucleotides, the CDR3 is TGTGCCAGCAGCTTTCGGACTAGCGGGAGCTCCGAGCAGTACTTC. Translated: CASSFRTSGSSEQYF.

The chain employs TRBV28 and TRBJ2-6; no reliable D call. Trimming removed 5 bases at V and 1 base at J, with 6 bases between. Germline values: CDR1 MDHEN, CDR2 SYDVKM. The CDR3 covers 14 residues. The CDR3 DNA reads as TGTGCCAGCAGTCCCCCTTCTGGGGCCAACGTCCTGACTTTC. Encoded protein: CASSPPSGANVLTF.

The chain couples TRBV4-2 to TRBJ2-4, with D perhaps TRBD1 (6 bases). The germline CDR1 and CDR2 sequences are LGHNA and YNFKEQ. Trimming took 0 bases from V and 2 from J, leaving 8 bases between them. The CDR3 has 15 residues. The CDR3 reads CASSQDRGTKNIQYF. CDR3 DNA: TGTGCCAGCAGCCAAGATAGGGGGACCAAAAACATTCAGTACTTC.

This clone appeared a single time. The V and J genes are TRBV28 and TRBJ1-2; 9 bases are a match to TRBD1. The CDR3 spans 15 residues. V shed 5 bases and J 3 bases; nucleotides not matched to a gene: 7. Per the germline V gene, CDR1 is MDHEN and CDR2 is SYDVKM. CDR3 DNA sequence: TGTGCCAGCAGTGACCGGACAGGGGTGGACTATGGCTACACCTTC. Translation gives CASSDRTGVDYGYTF.

The rearrangement links TRBV6-5 to TRBJ2-4; TRBD1 matches 7 bases. V was pared by 0 bases and J by 1 base, with 0 bases of the junction left unmatched. This CDR3 is built from 15 residues. Germline V gene sequence: CDR1 MNHEY, CDR2 SVGAGI. CDR3: CASSYSTGAKNIQYF. In DNA, the CDR3 is TGTGCCAGCAGTTACTCGACAGGGGCCAAAAACATTCAGTACTTC.

This clone appeared a single time. The DNA is left out, because the CDR3 cannot be placed on it with certainty; the CDR3 is given as TCRdb lists it. This chain joins TRBV9 and TRBJ1-1; TRBD1 is the table's D call, not checked against the DNA. The germline V gene encodes CDR1 SGDLS and CDR2 YYNGEE. The CDR3 is 15 residues long, counting both termini. The CDR3: CASSVSGQGSTEAFF.

The chain is built from TRBV7-9 and TRBJ2-7; D remains unclear. CDR3 length: 13 residues. V lost 1 base and J 3 bases, leaving 7 bases between the germline ends. Germline V gene lookup returns CDR1 SEHNR and CDR2 FQNEAQ (reference sequence). The CDR3 region is CASSLGHFYEQYF. The CDR3, as DNA: TGTGCCAGCAGCTTAGGGCATTTCTACGAGCAGTACTTC.

This clone has more than one count but fewer than ten. V and J are TRBV4-3 and TRBJ2-1, with 10 bases fitting TRBD2. From germline, CDR1 is LGHNA and CDR2 YSLEER. The CDR3 is 19 amino acids. V gave up 1 base and J gave up 9 bases; unmatched junction bases: 18. The CDR3 bases are TGCGCCAGCAGCCAAGTTCCCCTCAGTCCTAGCGGGAGTAGCGGTGAGCAGTTCTTC. Amino acids: CASSQVPLSPSGSSGEQFF.

V gene TRBV7-6 combines with J gene TRBJ1-2, with 9 bases lining up with TRBD1. The germline CDR1 and CDR2 sequences are SGHVS and FNYEAQ. The CDR3 runs 17 residues. After removal of 1 base from V and 1 base from J, the junction contained 7 bases not matched to a gene. The CDR3 nucleotides are TGTGCCAGCAGCTTAGATGGGACAGGGACGATTAACTATGGCTACACCTTC. Translated, it gives CASSLDGTGTINYGYTF.

This clone occurred a few times. Germline and junction disagree at one end, which may indicate a read error. The chain joins TRBV7-8 to TRBJ1-5; 7 bases map to TRBD1. CDR3 length equals 16 residues. CDR1 and CDR2 from the germline V gene are SGHVS and FQNEAQ. Here the CDR3 DNA reads TGTGCCAGCAGCCTAGCCGCCGGGACAGTTAATCAGCCCCAGCATTTT. It translates to CASSLAAGTVNQPQHF.

The V gene is TRBV7-3, the J gene TRBJ2-7, with 7 nucleotides matching TRBD1. The CDR3 is made up of 13 amino acids. The germline V gene has CDR1 SGHTA and CDR2 FQGTGA. V was clipped by 5 bases and J by 1 base; unmatched bases: 2. CDR3 loop: CASSPGQSYEQYF. CDR3 nucleotide sequence: TGTGCCAGCAGCCCGGGACAGTCCTACGAGCAGTACTTC.

J is TRBJ1-5 and V is TRBV29-1; D not certain. This CDR3 is built from 13 residues. V was pared by 6 bases and J by 1 base, with 10 bases between. Germline CDR1 SQVTM, CDR2 ANQGSEA. CDR3 residues: CSVRTGSNQPQHF. CDR3 nucleotide sequence: TGCAGCGTGAGGACGGGGAGCAATCAGCCCCAGCATTTT.

This clone was counted only a few times. The chain combines TRBV6-6 with TRBJ2-7, with a tentative D call TRBD1 (5 bases). This CDR3 has 15 residues. The germline CDR1 and CDR2 sequences are MNHNY and SVGAGI (reference sequence). Trimming removed 2 bases at V and 0 bases at J, with 11 bases between. CDR3 bases: TGTGCCAGCAGTTACGATTATGGGGCCTCCTACGAGCAGTACTTC. Translating it yields CASSYDYGASYEQYF.

The genes are TRBV5-1 and TRBJ2-7, with TRBD2 identical over 12 bases. The CDR3 extends over 16 amino acids. Germline assignment: CDR1 SGHRS and CDR2 YFSETQ. V lost 3 bases to trimming and J lost 5 bases; unmatched junction nucleotides: 9. The CDR3 DNA follows: TGCGCCAGCAGCTGGCTTACTAGCGGGGGGTTCAACGAGCAGTACTTC. Translating gives CASSWLTSGGFNEQYF.

V and J are TRBV7-9 and TRBJ2-1, with 8 bases fitting TRBD2. V was clipped by 1 base and J by 4 bases; unmatched bases: 3. Germline values: CDR1 SEHNR, CDR2 FQNEAQ (reference sequence). The CDR3 length is 15 residues. CDR3 nucleotides: TGTGCCAGCAGCTTAGAAGCGGGGGCGTACAATGAGCAGTTCTTC. As protein: CASSLEAGAYNEQFF.

The table lists this clone with a count of one. This chain joins TRBV7-2 and TRBJ2-6; tentative D call: TRBD1 (5 bases). From germline, CDR1 is SGHTA and CDR2 FQGNSA. CDR3 length equals 15 residues. V was shortened by 1 base and J by 2 bases, with 6 bases between the two germline ends. CDR3 sequence reads: CASSLGGTGANVLTF. In DNA, the CDR3 is TGTGCCAGCAGCTTAGGGGGCACTGGGGCCAACGTCCTGACTTTC.

The chain uses TRBV30 and TRBJ1-6, with TRBD1 identical over 7 bases. Germline loops: CDR1 GTSNPN, CDR2 SVGIG (reference sequence). V gave up 3 bases and J gave up 7 bases; unmatched junction bases: 6. The CDR3 length is 14 residues. The CDR3 sequence: CAWREGTANSPLHF. CDR3 nucleotide sequence: TGTGCCTGGAGGGAAGGGACAGCGAATTCACCCCTCCACTTT.

CDR3 sequence: CASSQDRGIGNTIYF. The CDR3 DNA is TGCGCCAGCAGCCAAGATAGGGGGATAGGAAACACCATATATTTT. V and J are TRBV4-3 and TRBJ1-3; TRBD1 is a possible D gene (6 bases). The CDR3 has 15 amino acids. Germline-derived CDR1 and CDR2 are LGHNA and YSLEER. Trimming left V 0 bases short and J 4 bases short, with 10 bases between.